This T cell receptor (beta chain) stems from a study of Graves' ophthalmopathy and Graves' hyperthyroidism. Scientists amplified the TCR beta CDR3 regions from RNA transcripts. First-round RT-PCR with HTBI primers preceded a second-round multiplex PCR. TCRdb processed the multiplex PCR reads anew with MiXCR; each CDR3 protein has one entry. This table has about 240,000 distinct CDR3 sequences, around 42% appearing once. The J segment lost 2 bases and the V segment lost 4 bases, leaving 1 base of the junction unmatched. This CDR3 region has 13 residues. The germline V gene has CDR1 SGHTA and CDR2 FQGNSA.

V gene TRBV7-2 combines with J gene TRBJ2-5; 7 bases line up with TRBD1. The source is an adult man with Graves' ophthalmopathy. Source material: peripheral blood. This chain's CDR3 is CASSWGQQETQYF. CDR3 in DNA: TGTGCCAGCAGCTGGGGACAGCAAGAGACCCAGTACTTC.